Following are 27 T cell receptor beta chains from one sample sequenced in a study of T cell responses to AZD1222 COVID-19 vaccine. Produced via immunoSEQ multiplex PCR; TCRdb's table is partial and in-frame only. Found here are around 110,000 clones, about 92% of them singletons; the top ten hold 2.5% to 3.5%. Source: peripheral blood, taken on day 0 of AZD1222 vaccination. The source is an adult in good health.

The CDR3 region is CASTTENTEAFF. CDR3 bases: TGTGCCAGCACTACGGAGAACACTGAAGCTTTCTTT. This chain uses TRBV2 with TRBJ1-1; no firm D call. The CDR3 has 12 residues. Germline V gives CDR1 SNHLY, CDR2 FYNNEI. The V end was cut by 7 bases, the J end by 1 base, with 7 bases between.

The chain uses TRBV7-9 and TRBJ1-4; D call uncertain. CDR3 length equals 14 residues. Germline V gene data show CDR1 as SEHNR and CDR2 as FQNEAQ (reference sequence). The ends were cut back, 5 bases at V and 6 bases at J, with 13 bases in the middle. The CDR3 sequence is CASSQSPRDEKLFF. The CDR3 DNA sequence: TGTGCCAGCAGCCAAAGCCCGAGGGATGAAAAACTGTTTTTT.

This clone was seen more than once but under ten times. This chain links TRBV6-4 with TRBJ2-1, with 11 bases aligning to TRBD2. The V and J ends lost 6 bases and 9 bases, in that order; junction bases with no gene match: 7. The CDR3 totals 14 residues. Germline CDR1 and CDR2: MRHNA and SNTAGT. Here the CDR3 reads CASSPLAGGLEQFF. The CDR3 DNA reads as TGTGCCAGCAGCCCTCTAGCGGGAGGACTTGAGCAGTTCTTC.

The CDR3 DNA follows: TGTGCCAGCAGTCCTCCCAGGGAGCAATCGAACACCGGGGAGCTGTTTTTT. It is translated as CASSPPREQSNTGELFF. The V call is TRBV6-6, the J call TRBJ2-2; D is perhaps TRBD1 or TRBD2 (5 bases each). The V end lost 5 bases, the J end lost 0 bases, and 16 bases lay between the germline ends. CDR3 length equals 17 residues. CDR1 is MNHNY and CDR2 is SVGAGI in the germline V gene (reference sequence).

The rearrangement links TRBV27 to TRBJ2-2; the D is unclear. V gave up 6 bases and J gave up 0 bases, with 8 bases separating them. Germline assignment: CDR1 MNHEY and CDR2 SMNVEV (reference sequence). CDR3 length: 14 amino acids. CDR3 residues: CASRRNPNTGELFF. The CDR3 bases are TGTGCCAGCAGGCGGAACCCGAACACCGGGGAGCTGTTTTTT.

The gene calls are TRBV2 and TRBJ1-3, with a possible D match to TRBD1 (5 bases). CDR1 SNHLY and CDR2 FYNNEI come from the germline V gene. Trimming took off 4 bases at V and 9 bases at J, with 22 bases between the two ends. The CDR3 is made up of 16 amino acids. Written as DNA, the CDR3 is TGTGCCAGCAGTGGGACAAGATTGGCCGACACGACCACCATATATTTT. Amino acid sequence: CASSGTRLADTTTIYF.

The table lists this clone with a few counts. The CDR3 DNA reads as TGTGCCAGCATAGCGGGAGAATCATACAATGAGCAGTTCTTC. Amino acid sequence: CASIAGESYNEQFF. This sequence joins TRBV28 and TRBJ2-1; TRBD2 matches at 9 bases. Trimming at V came to 7 bases and at J to 4 bases, leaving 5 bases not matched to a gene. This CDR3 has 14 residues. The germline V gene has CDR1 MDHEN and CDR2 SYDVKM. Full variable domain (remainder filled in from reference TRBV28 and TRBJ2-1): DVKVTQSSRYLVKRTGEKVFLECVQDMDHENMFWYRQDPGLGLRLIYFSYDVKMKEKGDIPEGYSVSREKKERFSLILESASTNQTSMYLCASIAGESYNEQFFGPGTRLTVL.

J is TRBJ2-2 and V is TRBV18; TRBD1 matches 7 bases. Trimming took 5 bases from V and 6 from J; bases not matched to a gene: 6. The germline gives CDR1 KGHSH, CDR2 LQKENI. There are 14 residues in the CDR3. CDR3 DNA sequence: TGTGCCAGCTCAGGATACAGGGGTGCCGGGGAGCTGTTTTTT. Protein: CASSGYRGAGELFF.

The genes are TRBV13 and TRBJ2-1, with TRBD2 identical over 9 bases. The CDR3 totals 15 residues. CDR1 and CDR2 from the germline V gene are PRHDT and FYEKMQ (reference sequence). V was clipped by 5 bases and J by 5 bases; unmatched bases: 7. The CDR3 protein is CASSARTSEDNEQFF. CDR3 sequence (DNA): TGTGCCAGCAGCGCCCGGACTAGCGAAGACAATGAGCAGTTCTTC.

CDR3 in amino acids: CASSLSASSYNEQFF. CDR3 in DNA: TGTGCCAGCTCACTAAGCGCCAGCTCCTACAATGAGCAGTTCTTC. This chain connects TRBV18 to TRBJ2-1; no clear D gene. Germline V CDR1 and CDR2: KGHSH, LQKENI. Trimming stripped 4 bases from V and 0 bases from J, with 10 bases between. The CDR3 is 15 residues long.

The chain is built from TRBV6-6 and TRBJ2-1, with TRBD1 matching over 12 bases. From germline, CDR1 is MNHNY and CDR2 SVGAGI (reference sequence). Trimming removed 5 bases from V and 9 bases from J; junction bases left unmatched: 11. This CDR3 has 16 residues. CDR3 protein: CASSPPGQGARGEQFF. The CDR3 DNA follows: TGTGCCAGCAGTCCCCCGGGACAGGGGGCCCGGGGTGAGCAGTTCTTC.

The chain is built from TRBV6-5 and TRBJ2-7; TRBD1 matches 10 bases. This CDR3 spans 16 amino acids. Trimming removed 2 bases from V and 0 bases from J; junction bases left unmatched: 4. In germline, CDR1 is MNHEY, CDR2 SVGAGI. As DNA, the CDR3 is TGTGCCAGCAGTTACCCCGGGACAGGGGTCTCCTACGAGCAGTACTTC. Its protein product is CASSYPGTGVSYEQYF.

The CDR3 is CASSLGTGNGYTF. The CDR3 DNA reads as TGCGCCAGCAGCCTGGGGACAGGGAATGGCTACACCTTC. The chain combines TRBV4-1 with TRBJ1-2, with 9 bases that match TRBD1. The CDR3 has 13 residues. Germline lookup yields CDR1 MGHRA and CDR2 YSYEKL. V trimming: 4 bases; J trimming: 6 bases; junction bases outside the gene matches: 3.

The chain is built from TRBV27 and TRBJ2-2; D gene ambiguous. This CDR3 has 12 amino acids. With 8 bases removed from V and 3 bases from J, the gap between germline ends came to 7 bases. Germline CDR1 is MNHEY and CDR2 is SMNVEV (reference sequence). The CDR3 DNA reads as TGTGCCAGCCTACGGGACACCGGGGAGCTGTTTTTT. Protein sequence: CASLRDTGELFF.

J is TRBJ2-2 and V is TRBV11-3; tentatively, D is TRBD1 or TRBD2 (5 bases each). V was cut by 3 bases and J by 4 bases, with 6 bases left in between. The CDR3 has 13 residues. The V gene's germline CDR1 is SGHNT and CDR2 YENEEA. The CDR3, as DNA: TGTGCCAGCAGCTTTGGGGGCACCGGGGAGCTGTTTTTT. The encoded protein is CASSFGGTGELFF.

The chain carries TRBV28 and TRBJ2-1; 10 bases fit TRBD2. V lost 1 base to trimming and J lost 8 bases; unmatched junction nucleotides: 5. CDR1 and CDR2 from the germline V gene are MDHEN and SYDVKM. The CDR3 consists of 15 residues. The CDR3 loop reads CASSLFPSGSYEQFF. In DNA form, the CDR3 reads TGTGCCAGCAGTTTATTTCCTAGCGGGAGCTATGAGCAGTTCTTC.

This clone has only a few counts. An end of the junction differs from the germline gene, which may be a read error. V and J are TRBV4-1 and TRBJ1-1; D not certain. From germline, CDR1 is MGHRA and CDR2 YSYEKL. This CDR3 spans 13 amino acids. The CDR3 nucleotides are TGCGCCAGCAGCCAAGATCGTTACACCGAAGCTTTCTTT. It translates to CASSQDRYTEAFF.

This rearrangement joins TRBV7-9 to TRBJ2-1; 7 bases fit TRBD1. V gave up 5 bases and J gave up 4 bases; unmatched junction bases: 14. This CDR3 is 17 amino acids long. The germline gives CDR1 SEHNR, CDR2 FQNEAQ (reference sequence). CDR3 residues: CASSLPRDRKPYNEQFF. CDR3 DNA: TGTGCCAGCAGCCTCCCACGGGACAGAAAACCTTACAATGAGCAGTTCTTC.

The V call is TRBV4-2, the J call TRBJ1-2, with 8 bases aligning to TRBD1. Per the germline V gene, CDR1 is LGHNA and CDR2 is YNFKEQ. The CDR3 totals 15 residues. With V trimmed by 2 bases and J by 4 bases, 6 bases remained unmatched. Here the CDR3 reads CASSQQDRVGYGYTF. The CDR3 bases are TGTGCCAGCAGCCAACAGGACAGGGTAGGCTATGGCTACACCTTC.

The V gene is TRBV19, the J gene TRBJ1-5, with D hard to call. Germline lookup yields CDR1 LNHDA and CDR2 SQIVND (reference sequence). The V gene lost 7 bases and the J gene lost 1 base, with 14 bases spanning the gap. CDR3 length: 15 amino acids. CDR3: CASTPFGGSNQPQHF. The CDR3 DNA sequence: TGTGCCAGTACCCCATTCGGCGGAAGCAATCAGCCCCAGCATTTT.

The chain joins TRBV11-2 to TRBJ1-5; 10 nucleotides agree with TRBD1. CDR1 is SGHAT and CDR2 is FQNNGV in the germline V gene. The CDR3 covers 14 residues. The trim removed 1 base at V and 6 bases at J, leaving 0 bases unmatched. This chain's CDR3 is CASSLGDRGQPQHF. The CDR3 DNA reads TGTGCCAGCAGCTTAGGGGACAGGGGTCAGCCCCAGCATTTT.

The chain couples TRBV9 to TRBJ2-1, with D unclear. This CDR3 region has 15 residues. Germline lookup yields CDR1 SGDLS and CDR2 YYNGEE. V shed 0 bases and J shed 8 bases, with 15 bases lying between them. CDR3: CASSVGLIRLDEQFF. The CDR3 nucleotides are TGTGCCAGCAGCGTAGGCTTGATAAGATTGGATGAGCAGTTCTTC.

The sample holds a few counts of this clone. V is TRBV11-2 and J is TRBJ2-2; D gene ambiguous. Between the trimmed V and J ends, which lost 3 bases and 2 bases, there was a span of 13 bases. This CDR3 region has 16 residues. From germline, CDR1 is SGHAT and CDR2 FQNNGV. CDR3: CASSFLGGPNTGELFF. The CDR3 nucleotides read TGTGCCAGCAGCTTCCTTGGCGGACCTAACACCGGGGAGCTGTTTTTT.

The chain has TRBV27 and TRBJ1-6, with D uncertain. Germline V gives CDR1 MNHEY, CDR2 SMNVEV (reference sequence). The CDR3 is 15 residues long. V lost 2 bases and J lost 7, with 12 bases in between. The CDR3 region has the DNA TGTGCCAGCAGTTTACTGAGAGGGTACAATTCACCCCTCCACTTT. Its translation: CASSLLRGYNSPLHF.

The rearrangement joins TRBV27 to TRBJ2-7, with D perhaps matching TRBD1 (8 bases). Germline values: CDR1 MNHEY, CDR2 SMNVEV (reference sequence). This CDR3 contains 15 residues. The V end was cut by 3 bases, the J end by 3 bases, with 15 bases between. The CDR3 DNA follows: TGTGCCAGCAGTTTGCGGGGGACAGGAGTCTACGAGCAGTACTTC. Its protein is CASSLRGTGVYEQYF.

The V gene is TRBV2, the J gene TRBJ1-1; TRBD1 matches 7 bases. In germline, CDR1 is SNHLY, CDR2 FYNNEI. This CDR3 has 14 residues. The junction had 6 bases not matched to a gene; V was cut back by 6 bases and J by 2 bases. This chain's CDR3 is CASSPGQFNTEAFF. CDR3 DNA sequence: TGTGCCAGCAGCCCGGGACAGTTTAACACTGAAGCTTTCTTT.

This clone showed up just once. The CDR3 DNA is TGCGCCAGCAGCTTGGGTGCGGGAGGGGGAAAAGAGACCCAGTACTTC. Amino acid sequence: CASSLGAGGGKETQYF. The chain is built from TRBV5-1 and TRBJ2-5; 9 bases are a match to TRBD2. The V gene end was trimmed by 0 bases and the J gene end by 3 bases; junction bases not matched to a gene: 6. In germline, CDR1 is SGHRS, CDR2 YFSETQ. The CDR3 extends over 16 amino acids.